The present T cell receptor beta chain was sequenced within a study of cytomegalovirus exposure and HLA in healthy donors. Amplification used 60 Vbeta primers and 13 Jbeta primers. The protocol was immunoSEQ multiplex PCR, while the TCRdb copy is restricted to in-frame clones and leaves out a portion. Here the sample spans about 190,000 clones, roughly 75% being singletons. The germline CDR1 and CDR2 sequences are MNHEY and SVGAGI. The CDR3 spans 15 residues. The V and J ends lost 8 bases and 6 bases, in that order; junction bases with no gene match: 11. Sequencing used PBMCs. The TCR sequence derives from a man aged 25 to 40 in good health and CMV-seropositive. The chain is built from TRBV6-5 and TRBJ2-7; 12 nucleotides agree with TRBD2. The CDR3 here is CASGLTSGGIFEQYF. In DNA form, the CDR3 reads TGTGCCAGCGGGTTGACTAGCGGGGGTATCTTCGAGCAGTACTTC.